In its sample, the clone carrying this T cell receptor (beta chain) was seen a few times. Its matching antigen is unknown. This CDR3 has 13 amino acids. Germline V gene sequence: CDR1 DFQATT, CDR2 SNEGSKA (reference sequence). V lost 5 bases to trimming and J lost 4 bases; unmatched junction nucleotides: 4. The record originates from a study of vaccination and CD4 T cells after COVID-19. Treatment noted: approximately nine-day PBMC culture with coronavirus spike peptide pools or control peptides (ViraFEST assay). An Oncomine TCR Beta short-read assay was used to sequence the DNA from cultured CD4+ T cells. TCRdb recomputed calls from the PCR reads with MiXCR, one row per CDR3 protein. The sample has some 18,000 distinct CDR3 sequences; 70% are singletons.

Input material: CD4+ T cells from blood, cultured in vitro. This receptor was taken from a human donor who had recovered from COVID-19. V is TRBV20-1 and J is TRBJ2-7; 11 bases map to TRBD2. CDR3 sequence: CSAEPSGRYEQYF. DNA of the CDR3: TGCAGTGCTGAACCTAGCGGGAGGTACGAGCAGTACTTC.